This T cell receptor beta chain originates from a study of blood T cell repertoires in COVID-19. Overall study context: Samples came from the United States, Italy and Spain, spanning acute and convalescent COVID-19.

The CDR3 covers 13 residues. V lost 5 bases, J lost 5 bases, and 12 bases lay in between. CDR1 MGHDK and CDR2 SYGVNS come from the germline V gene. The authors' processing: The authors estimated nucleated cell counts from reference gene primer amplification. Measured with immunoSEQ multiplex PCR; TCRdb has only the in-frame clones, and not every one. The DNA gave D and trimming, while V, J and clone size come from that table. This sample has more than 85,000 clones, with 75% to 90% found just once. The receptor was isolated from a woman between 50 and 59 years old with acute or convalescent COVID-19. The sequenced material came from peripheral blood. The rearrangement links TRBV25-1 to TRBJ1-1; the D gene is possibly TRBD1 (6 bases). The CDR3 protein is CASSRGASTEAFF. In DNA form, the CDR3 reads TGTGCCAGCAGTCGGGGGGCAAGTACTGAAGCTTTCTTT.